What follows is one T cell receptor beta chain and its context. Its cognate antigen has yet to be identified. Nothing much larger sits one base from this clone, and base qualities are not available. TCRbeta CDR3 regions were amplified from genomic DNA using the immunoSEQ Assay, a bias-controlled multiplex PCR. In the source study's methods: Within the assay, amplification of reference gene primers was used to estimate how many nucleated cells each sample contained. To quantify the absolute abundance of each unique TCRbeta CDR3 rearrangement, sequence reads were collapsed and filtered. For each sample, productive Simpson clonality was calculated as the square root of Simpson's diversity index across productive rearrangements. In its TCRdb copy, this immuneACCESS table keeps in-frame sequences only and misses some clones. Where compared with another copy, unresolved V genes explain less than half of these, and the others have no known cause. The V and J calls and the clone size are those of that table, but D and trimming were determined from the DNA. The sample yields about 140,000 clones; approximately 90% were counted once. The top ten hold roughly 2.9% of the sample.

These data belong to a study of blood T cell repertoires in COVID-19 (dated by TCRdb to 2018 to 2021). For the study in its entirety: Samples from collaborators originated in the United States, Italy and Spain and spanned both the acute and convalescent phases of COVID-19. The dataset comprised deeply sampled blood TCRbeta repertoires from subjects exposed to, actively infected with, or recovered from COVID-19. The repertoires were released in a freely available public database intended as a resource for research on the immune response to SARS-CoV-2. Where available, HLA class I and class II types were taken from metadata supplied by the sample provider and were not determined by assay-based typing. The sample metadata nearly always contained a de-identified subject ID, COVID-19 status, age in years and sex. The material from the prospective study consisted of cDNA or gDNA derived from T cells, B-cell-depleted T cells, or PBMCs. Samples came from the ongoing ImmuneRACE study (first 160 participants) plus 1,254 subjects from 6 global collaborators. Broader findings and caveats from the paper: The quantity of clinical and demographic metadata differed by source and by participant and was supplied without curation.

The collaborating institutions used their own protocols to collect whole blood in K2EDTA tubes. Collaborator samples were shipped for TCRbeta analysis as frozen whole blood, isolated PBMCs, or DNA extracted from either sample type. There are 11 amino acids in the CDR3, from cysteine to phenylalanine inclusive. Only the CDR3 region is kept as DNA, spanning 33 bases read in frame from base 1. Based on the germline V gene (reference sequence), the CDR1 and CDR2 sequences are DFQATT and SNEGSKA. The trim is 2 bases for V and 3 bases for J, with a gap of 4 bases between the germline ends. Source material: peripheral blood. The rearrangement combines TRBV20-1 with TRBJ2-5; the D gene assignment is ambiguous. This clonotype originated in a man aged 60-69 years with active or convalescent COVID-19. The CDR3 protein is CSARPKETQYF. The DNA sequence follows: TGCAGTGCTAGACCAAAAGAGACCCAGTACTTC.